The entry below gives a single TCR beta chain sequence along with its context. This clonotype was seen at least ten times. Its recognized antigen is unknown. No clone much larger than this one lies a single base away; base qualities are absent. This sample stems from a study of T-cell reconstitution after alpha-beta-depleted transplantation in children (dated by TCRdb to about 2016). About the investigation overall: T-cell immune reconstitution after TCRalphabeta/CD19-depleted allogeneic hematopoietic cell transplantation in children was quantitatively tracked in the study by means of TCR repertoire profiling.

V lost 6 bases and J lost 8 bases; the stretch between them is 12 bases long. Its CDR3 holds 12 amino acids, cysteine through phenylalanine. Only the CDR3 DNA stays, 36 bases, in frame from base 1. Via the germline V gene, CDR1 is KGHDR and CDR2 SFDVKD. The library was made by PCR. The run used an Illumina HiSeq 2500. TCR library preparation used molecular barcoding, with unique molecular identifiers applied to normalize quantification of the TCRbeta repertoire. The raw public reads went through TCRdb reprocessing: fastp at Q25, MiXCR clone calling, in-frame beta chains kept. One record per CDR3 amino acid sequence lists the most common genes and DNA. The sample data list approximately 240,000 distinct CDR3 sequences, and 9.7% of these were observed just once. Together, the top ten hold 5.1% of the sample.

The receptor chain draws on TRBV24-1 and TRBJ1-2, with the D gene too uncertain to name. The source of this sequence is a human donor who donated a stem cell graft to a child with SCID. The source was PBMCs from the stem cell graft donor, collected from the stem cell graft. The DNA reads as follows: TGTGCCACCAGTTCAGGAGGTGGCGGCTACACCTTC. It specifies CATSSGGGGYTF.